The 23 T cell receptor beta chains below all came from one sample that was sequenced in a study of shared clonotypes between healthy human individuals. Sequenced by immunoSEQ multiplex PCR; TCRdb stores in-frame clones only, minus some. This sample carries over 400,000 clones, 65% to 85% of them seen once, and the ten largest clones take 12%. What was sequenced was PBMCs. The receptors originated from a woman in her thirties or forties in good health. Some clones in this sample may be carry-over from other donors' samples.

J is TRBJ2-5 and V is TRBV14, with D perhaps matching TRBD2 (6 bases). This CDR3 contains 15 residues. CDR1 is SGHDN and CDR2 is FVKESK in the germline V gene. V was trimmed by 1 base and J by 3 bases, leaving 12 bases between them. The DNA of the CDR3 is TGTGCCAGCAGCCAAGCCCAGCGGGCCGAAGAGACCCAGTACTTC. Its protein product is CASSQAQRAEETQYF.

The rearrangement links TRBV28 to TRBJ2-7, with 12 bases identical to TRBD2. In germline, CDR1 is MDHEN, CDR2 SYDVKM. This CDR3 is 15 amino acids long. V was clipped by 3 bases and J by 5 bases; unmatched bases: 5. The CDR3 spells CASSFGGLAGNEQYF. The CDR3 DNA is TGTGCCAGCAGTTTTGGAGGACTAGCGGGAAACGAGCAGTACTTC. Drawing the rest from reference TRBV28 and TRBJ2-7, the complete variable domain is DVKVTQSSRYLVKRTGEKVFLECVQDMDHENMFWYRQDPGLGLRLIYFSYDVKMKEKGDIPEGYSVSREKKERFSLILESASTNQTSMYLCASSFGGLAGNEQYFGPGTRLTVT.

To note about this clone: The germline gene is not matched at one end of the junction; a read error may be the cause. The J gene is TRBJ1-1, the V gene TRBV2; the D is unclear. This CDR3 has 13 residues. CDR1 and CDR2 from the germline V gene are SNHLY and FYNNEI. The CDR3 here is CASSYEVDTEAFF. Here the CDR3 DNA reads TGTGCTAGCAGTTATGAGGTAGACACTGAAGCTTTCTTT.

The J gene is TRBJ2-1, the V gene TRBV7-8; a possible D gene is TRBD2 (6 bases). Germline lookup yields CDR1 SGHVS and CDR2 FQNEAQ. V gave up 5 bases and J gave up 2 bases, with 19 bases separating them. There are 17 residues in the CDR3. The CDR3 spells CASSRTRETGPYNEQFF. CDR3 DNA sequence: TGTGCCAGCAGCCGTACACGGGAGACGGGCCCCTACAATGAGCAGTTCTTC.

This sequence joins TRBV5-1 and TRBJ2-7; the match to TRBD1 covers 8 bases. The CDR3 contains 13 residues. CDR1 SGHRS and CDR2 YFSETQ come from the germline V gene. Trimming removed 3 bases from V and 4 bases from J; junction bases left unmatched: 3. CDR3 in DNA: TGCGCCAGCAGCTGGACAGGGCAATACGAGCAGTACTTC. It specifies CASSWTGQYEQYF.

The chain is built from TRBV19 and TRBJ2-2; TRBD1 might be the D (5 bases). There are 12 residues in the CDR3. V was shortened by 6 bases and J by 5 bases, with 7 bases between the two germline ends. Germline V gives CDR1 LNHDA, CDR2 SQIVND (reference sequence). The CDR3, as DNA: TGTGCCAGTAGGTCAGGGACCGGGGAGCTGTTTTTT. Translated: CASRSGTGELFF.

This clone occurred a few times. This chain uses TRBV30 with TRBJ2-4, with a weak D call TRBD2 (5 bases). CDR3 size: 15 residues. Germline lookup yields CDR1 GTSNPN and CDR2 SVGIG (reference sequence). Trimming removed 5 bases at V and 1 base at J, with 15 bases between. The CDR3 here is CAWEGPSRAKNIQYF. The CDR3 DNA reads TGTGCCTGGGAAGGGCCTAGCCGGGCCAAAAACATTCAGTACTTC.

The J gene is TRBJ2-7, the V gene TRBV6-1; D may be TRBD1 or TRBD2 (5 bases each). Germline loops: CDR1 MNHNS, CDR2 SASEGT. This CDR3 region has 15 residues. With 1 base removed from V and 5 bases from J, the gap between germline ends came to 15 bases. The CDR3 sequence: CASSEGWGIPNEQYF. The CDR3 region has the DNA TGTGCCAGCAGTGAAGGATGGGGGATCCCAAACGAGCAGTACTTC.

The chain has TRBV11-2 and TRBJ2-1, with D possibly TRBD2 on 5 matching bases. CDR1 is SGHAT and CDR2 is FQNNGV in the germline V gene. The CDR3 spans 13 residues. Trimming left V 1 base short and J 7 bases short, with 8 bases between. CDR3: CASSLGAENEQFF. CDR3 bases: TGTGCCAGCAGCTTAGGAGCGGAAAATGAGCAGTTCTTC.

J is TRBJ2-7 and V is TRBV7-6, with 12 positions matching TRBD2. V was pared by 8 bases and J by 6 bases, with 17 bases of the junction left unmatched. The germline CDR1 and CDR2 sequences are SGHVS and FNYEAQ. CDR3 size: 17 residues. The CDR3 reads CASSLGLAGGFRLEQYF. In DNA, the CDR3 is TGTGCCAGCTCCCTGGGGCTAGCGGGAGGGTTTCGGCTCGAGCAGTACTTC.

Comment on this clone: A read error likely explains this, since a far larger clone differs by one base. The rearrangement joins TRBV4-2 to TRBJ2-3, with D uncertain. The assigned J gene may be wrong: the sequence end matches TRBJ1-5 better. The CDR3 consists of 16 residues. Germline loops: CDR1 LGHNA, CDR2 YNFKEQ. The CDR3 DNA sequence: TGTGCCAGCAGCCAAGATCTCCTAGCGCCGTTGGATACGCAGCATTTT. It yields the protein CASSQDLLAPLDTQHF.

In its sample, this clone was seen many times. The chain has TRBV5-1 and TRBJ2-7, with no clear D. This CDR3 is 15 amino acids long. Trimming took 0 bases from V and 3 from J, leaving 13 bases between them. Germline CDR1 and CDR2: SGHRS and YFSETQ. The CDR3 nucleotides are TGCGCCAGCAGCTTGGGCCCTCGGACGGGCTACGAGCAGTACTTC. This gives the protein CASSLGPRTGYEQYF.

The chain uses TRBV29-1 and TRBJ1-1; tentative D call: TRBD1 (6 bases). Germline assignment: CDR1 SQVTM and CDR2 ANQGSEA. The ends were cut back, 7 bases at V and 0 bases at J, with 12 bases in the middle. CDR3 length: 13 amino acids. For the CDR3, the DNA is TGCAGCGCGAACAGGGATATGAACACTGAAGCTTTCTTT. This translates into CSANRDMNTEAFF.

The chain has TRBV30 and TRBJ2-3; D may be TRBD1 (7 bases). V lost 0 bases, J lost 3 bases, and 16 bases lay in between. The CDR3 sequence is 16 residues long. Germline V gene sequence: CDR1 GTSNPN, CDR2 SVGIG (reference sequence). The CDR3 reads CAWSVVQGGRTDTQYF. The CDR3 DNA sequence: TGTGCCTGGAGTGTAGTTCAGGGGGGTAGGACAGATACGCAGTATTTT.

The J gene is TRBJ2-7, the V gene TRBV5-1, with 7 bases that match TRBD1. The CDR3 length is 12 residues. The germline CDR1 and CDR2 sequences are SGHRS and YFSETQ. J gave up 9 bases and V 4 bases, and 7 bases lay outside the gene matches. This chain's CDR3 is CASSPDRVRQYF. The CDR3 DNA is TGCGCCAGCAGCCCCGACAGGGTGCGGCAGTACTTC.

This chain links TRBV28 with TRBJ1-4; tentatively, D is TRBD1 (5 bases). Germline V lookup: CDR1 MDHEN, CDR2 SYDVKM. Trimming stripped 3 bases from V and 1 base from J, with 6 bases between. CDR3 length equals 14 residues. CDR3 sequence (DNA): TGTGCCAGCAGTTTCGGGGGAACTAATGAAAAACTGTTTTTT. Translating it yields CASSFGGTNEKLFF.

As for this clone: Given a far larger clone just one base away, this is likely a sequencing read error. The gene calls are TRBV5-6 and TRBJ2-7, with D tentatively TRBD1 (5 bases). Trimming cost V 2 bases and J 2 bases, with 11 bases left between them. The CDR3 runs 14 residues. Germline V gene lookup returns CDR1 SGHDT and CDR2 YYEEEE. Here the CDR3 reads CASSFGATPYEQYF. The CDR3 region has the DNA TGTGCCAGCAGCTTTGGGGCAACCCCCTACGAGCAGTACTTC. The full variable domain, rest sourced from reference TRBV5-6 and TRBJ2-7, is DAGVTQSPTHLIKTRGQQVTLRCSPKSGHDTVSWYQQALGQGPQFIFQYYEEEERQRGNFPDRFSGHQFPNYSSELNVNALLLGDSALYLCASSFGATPYEQYFGPGTRLTVT.

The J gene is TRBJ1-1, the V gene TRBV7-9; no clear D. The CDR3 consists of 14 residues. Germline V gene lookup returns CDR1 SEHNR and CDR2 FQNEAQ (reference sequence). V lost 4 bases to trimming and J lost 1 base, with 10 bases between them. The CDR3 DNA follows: TGTGCCAGCAGCTCACCCGGGGAGAACACTGAAGCTTTCTTT. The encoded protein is CASSSPGENTEAFF. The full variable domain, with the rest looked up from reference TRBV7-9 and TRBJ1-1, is DTGVSQNPRHKITKRGQNVTFRCDPISEHNRLYWYRQTLGQGPEFLTYFQNEAQLEKSRLLSDRFSAERPKGSFSTLEIQRTEQGDSAMYLCASSSPGENTEAFFGQGTRLTVV.

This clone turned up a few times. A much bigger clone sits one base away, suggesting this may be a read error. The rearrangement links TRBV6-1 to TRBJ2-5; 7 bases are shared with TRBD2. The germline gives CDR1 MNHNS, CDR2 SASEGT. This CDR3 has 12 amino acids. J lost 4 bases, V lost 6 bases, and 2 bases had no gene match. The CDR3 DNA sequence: TGTGCCAGCAGCTCGGGGGGAGAGACCCAGTACTTC. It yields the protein CASSSGGETQYF.

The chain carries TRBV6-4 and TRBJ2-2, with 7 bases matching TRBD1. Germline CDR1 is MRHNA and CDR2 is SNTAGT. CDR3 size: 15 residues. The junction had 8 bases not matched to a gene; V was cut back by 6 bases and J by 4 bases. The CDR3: CASSKEGAGTGELFF. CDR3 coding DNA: TGTGCCAGCAGCAAAGAGGGGGCAGGCACCGGGGAGCTGTTTTTT.

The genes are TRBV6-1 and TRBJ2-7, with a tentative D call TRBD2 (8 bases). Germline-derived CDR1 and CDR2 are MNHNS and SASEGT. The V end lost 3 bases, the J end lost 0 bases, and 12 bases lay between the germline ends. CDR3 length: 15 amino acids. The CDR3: CASSERGDSSYEQYF. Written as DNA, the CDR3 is TGTGCCAGCAGTGAGCGGGGGGACAGCTCCTACGAGCAGTACTTC.

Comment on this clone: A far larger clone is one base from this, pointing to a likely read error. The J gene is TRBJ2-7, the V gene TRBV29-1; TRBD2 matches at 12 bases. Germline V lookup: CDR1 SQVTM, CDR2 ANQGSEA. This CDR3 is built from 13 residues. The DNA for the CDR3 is TGCAGCGTTGCGGGACTAGCGGGCTACGGGCAGTACTTC. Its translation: CSVAGLAGYGQYF.

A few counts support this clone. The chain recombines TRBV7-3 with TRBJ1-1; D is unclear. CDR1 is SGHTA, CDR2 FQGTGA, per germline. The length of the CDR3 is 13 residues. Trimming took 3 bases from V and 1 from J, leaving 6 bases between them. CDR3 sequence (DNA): TGTGCCAGCAGCTTGTCCCAGAACACTGAAGCTTTCTTT. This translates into CASSLSQNTEAFF.